This entry lists 22 T cell receptor beta chains sequenced from one sample in a study of identifying expanded T cells in peripheral blood. Profiled with immunoSEQ multiplex PCR; TCRdb holds only in-frame clones, not every one. The profile covers tens of thousands of clones, with 88% appearing a single time and under 20% taken by the ten largest. Sequenced: blood. The source of these receptors is a person aged 18-69 years in good health.

This rearrangement joins TRBV21-1 to TRBJ1-2; no check of the table's D call, TRBD1, against the DNA was made. TRBV21-1 is tagged as a pseudogene. This CDR3 comprises 13 residues. This CDR3 reads CASSPRDKLGYTF. CDR3 DNA sequence: TGTGCCAGCAGCCCTCGGGACAAACTAGGCTACACCTTC.

The J gene is TRBJ2-2, the V gene TRBV18; 7 bases fit TRBD1. The CDR3 extends over 15 amino acids. J lost 4 bases, V lost 5 bases, and 7 bases had no gene match. The germline V gene encodes CDR1 KGHSH and CDR2 LQKENI. The CDR3 protein is CASSDFTGATGELFF. Written as DNA, the CDR3 is TGTGCCAGCTCAGATTTCACAGGGGCCACCGGGGAGCTGTTTTTT. The entire variable domain, with the rest obtained from reference TRBV18 and TRBJ2-2, is as follows: NAGVMQNPRHLVRRRGQEARLRCSPMKGHSHVYWYRQLPEEGLKFMVYLQKENIIDESGMPKERFSAEFPKEGPSILRIQQVVRGDSAAYFCASSDFTGATGELFFGEGSRLTVL.

The chain employs TRBV25-1 and TRBJ2-3, with 8 bases fitting TRBD2. The trim removed 2 bases at V and 0 bases at J, leaving 1 base unmatched. CDR1 is MGHDK and CDR2 is SYGVNS in the germline V gene. The CDR3 extends over 15 amino acids. In DNA form, the CDR3 reads TGTGCCAGCAGTGAAGCTAGCGGGAGCACAGATACGCAGTATTTT. Its translation is CASSEASGSTDTQYF. The entire variable domain, with the rest obtained from reference TRBV25-1 and TRBJ2-3, is as follows: EADIYQTPRYLVIGTGKKITLECSQTMGHDKMYWYQQDPGMELHLIHYSYGVNSTEKGDLSSESTVSRIRTEHFPLTLESARPSHTSQYLCASSEASGSTDTQYFGPGTRLTVL.

This chain uses TRBV11-2 with TRBJ2-1; 12 bases are a match to TRBD2. Germline trimming cut 6 bases from V and 4 bases from J; bases unmatched to any gene: 4. Germline CDR1 SGHAT, CDR2 FQNNGV. The CDR3 sequence is 15 residues long. The CDR3 bases are TGTGCCAGCAGTTCTCTAGCGGGGGGGTACAATGAGCAGTTCTTC. This gives the protein CASSSLAGGYNEQFF.

V and J are TRBV5-4 and TRBJ2-2; the D call may be TRBD1 or TRBD2 (5 bases each). V was cut by 0 bases and J by 7 bases, with 13 bases left in between. CDR1 and CDR2 (germline): SGHNT, YYREEE (reference sequence). The CDR3 covers 15 residues. The CDR3 coding sequence is TGTGCCAGCAGCTTGGGGGACGAGGTTATCGGGGAGCTGTTTTTT. Protein sequence: CASSLGDEVIGELFF.

The V gene is TRBV18, the J gene TRBJ1-2; D perhaps matches TRBD1 (5 bases). CDR3 length equals 15 residues. Germline CDR1 and CDR2: KGHSH and LQKENI. Trimming removed 2 bases at V and 8 bases at J, with 18 bases between. CDR3 region: CASSPFRRDRYGYTF. CDR3 nucleotides: TGTGCCAGCTCACCATTCAGGAGAGACAGATACGGCTACACCTTC.

The chain recombines TRBV11-2 with TRBJ2-7, with TRBD1 matching over 8 bases. Trimming removed 5 bases from V and 2 bases from J; junction bases left unmatched: 5. CDR1 is SGHAT, CDR2 FQNNGV, per germline. This CDR3 region has 14 residues. CDR3 coding DNA: TGTGCCAGCAGCCTCGACAGGGGTCCCTACGAGCAGTACTTC. Translation: CASSLDRGPYEQYF.

This clone was counted at least ten times. The V call is TRBV11-2, the J call TRBJ2-1, with 14 bases aligning to TRBD2. This CDR3 contains 16 residues. With 5 bases clipped from V and 2 bases from J, the junction kept 2 bases outside the gene matches. The germline CDR1 and CDR2 sequences are SGHAT and FQNNGV. The CDR3 here is CASSGLAGGTYNEQFF. Written as DNA, the CDR3 is TGTGCCAGCAGCGGACTAGCGGGGGGCACCTACAATGAGCAGTTCTTC.

The V call is TRBV29-1, the J call TRBJ1-1; 10 bases match TRBD1. V was clipped by 7 bases and J by 4 bases; unmatched bases: 9. The CDR3 consists of 14 residues. Germline CDR1 SQVTM, CDR2 ANQGSEA. The CDR3, as DNA: TGCAGCGGCCGAAGACAGGGGGCGGTCACTGAAGCTTTCTTT. It translates to CSGRRQGAVTEAFF.

V and J are TRBV9 and TRBJ2-4, with 9 bases that match TRBD1. The CDR3 loop spans 16 amino acids. Trimming cost V 3 bases and J 9 bases; bases outside gene matches: 13. From germline, CDR1 is SGDLS and CDR2 YYNGEE. This CDR3 is CASSDRQGEQKGIQYF. CDR3 sequence (DNA): TGTGCCAGCAGCGATCGACAGGGGGAACAGAAGGGCATTCAGTACTTC. The full variable domain, completed using reference TRBV9 and TRBJ2-4, is DSGVTQTPKHLITATGQRVTLRCSPRSGDLSVYWYQQSLDQGLQFLIQYYNGEERAKGNILERFSAQQFPDLHSELNLSSLELGDSALYFCASSDRQGEQKGIQYFGAGTRLSVL.

The V gene is TRBV21-1, the J gene TRBJ2-2. TRBV21-1 has pseudogene status. There are 18 residues in the CDR3. CDR3 sequence (DNA): TGTGCCAGCAGCCGGGACGGGTTGAGGCTGACGTTATCCGGGGAGCTGTTTTTT. Encoded protein: CASSRDGLRLTLSGELFF.

This clone was observed a handful of times. The rearrangement links TRBV5-4 to TRBJ2-5; possibly TRBD1 for D (5 bases). The V end lost 4 bases, the J end lost 1 base, and 11 bases lay between the germline ends. CDR1 SGHNT and CDR2 YYREEE come from the germline V gene (reference sequence). This CDR3 is built from 14 residues. CDR3 sequence (DNA): TGTGCCAGCAGCCAGCAGGGATCCCAAGAGACCCAGTACTTC. It encodes CASSQQGSQETQYF.

This chain uses TRBV18 with TRBJ1-1, with 8 nucleotides matching TRBD1. Germline trimming cut 5 bases from V and 3 bases from J; bases unmatched to any gene: 5. This CDR3 contains 14 residues. Looked up from germline, CDR1 is KGHSH and CDR2 is LQKENI. CDR3 nucleotide sequence: TGTGCCAGCTCAGTAGGACAGGGAGACACTGAAGCTTTCTTT. The encoded protein is CASSVGQGDTEAFF.

This chain uses TRBV7-6 with TRBJ2-1; D remains unclear. Germline-derived CDR1 and CDR2 are SGHVS and FNYEAQ. V was clipped by 1 base and J by 4 bases, with 5 bases between them. This CDR3 comprises 13 residues. The CDR3, as DNA: TGTGCCAGCAGCTTAGGCACATACAATGAGCAGTTCTTC. Translated: CASSLGTYNEQFF.

This clone has only one observation. This sequence joins TRBV6-1 and TRBJ1-1, with D maybe TRBD1 (5 bases). Germline-derived CDR1 and CDR2 are MNHNS and SASEGT. Trimming removed 1 base from V and 5 bases from J, with 26 bases in between. The CDR3 spans 19 residues. CDR3 nucleotide sequence: TGTGCCAGCAGTGAAGAAGGGCAGAGGGGAATACTGTTAGGAACTGAAGCTTTCTTT. This translates into CASSEEGQRGILLGTEAFF.

The rearrangement uses TRBV5-1 and TRBJ2-7; D remains unclear. Germline V gives CDR1 SGHRS, CDR2 YFSETQ. There are 12 residues in the CDR3. V lost 0 bases to trimming and J lost 6 bases, with 7 bases between them. The CDR3 is CASSLGGAEQYF. DNA for the CDR3: TGCGCCAGCAGCTTGGGAGGTGCCGAGCAGTACTTC.

The gene calls are TRBV28 and TRBJ1-2; 8 bases fit TRBD1. The CDR3 length is 16 residues. V was clipped by 5 bases and J by 4 bases; unmatched bases: 12. CDR1 and CDR2 from the germline V gene are MDHEN and SYDVKM. The CDR3 nucleotides are TGTGCCAGCAGTCCCTCGTCAGGGGGCTACGGCTATGGCTACACCTTC. Translation: CASSPSSGGYGYGYTF.

The chain couples TRBV11-2 to TRBJ2-3; D remains unclear. The CDR3 has 13 residues. Trimming pared 1 base from V and 3 bases from J, leaving 5 bases between. The germline gives CDR1 SGHAT, CDR2 FQNNGV. For the CDR3, the DNA is TGTGCCAGCAGCTTAGTCGCTACAGATACGCAGTATTTT. Its translation is CASSLVATDTQYF. Supplemented by reference TRBV11-2 and TRBJ2-3, the full variable domain reads EAGVAQSPRYKIIEKRQSVAFWCNPISGHATLYWYQQILGQGPKLLIQFQNNGVVDDSQLPKDRFSAERLKGVDSTLKIQPAKLEDSAVYLCASSLVATDTQYFGPGTRLTVL.

For the CDR3, the DNA is TGTGCCAGCACCGTACGGACAGGTCGGATAGGTAATGAAAAACTGTTTTTT. Its translation is CASTVRTGRIGNEKLFF. The chain has TRBV7-9 and TRBJ1-4; TRBD1 matches at 7 bases. Germline V gene lookup returns CDR1 SEHNR and CDR2 FQNEAQ (reference sequence). CDR3 length equals 17 residues. V lost 7 bases to trimming and J lost 4 bases; unmatched junction nucleotides: 15.

The V call is TRBV18, the J call TRBJ1-1; D uncertain. The length of the CDR3 is 14 residues. From germline, CDR1 is KGHSH and CDR2 LQKENI. V lost 2 bases and J 2 bases, leaving 9 bases between the germline ends. For the CDR3, the DNA is TGTGCCAGCTCACCATCACAGCTTAACACTGAAGCTTTCTTT. Translating gives CASSPSQLNTEAFF.

Notes on this clone: The DNA is left out, because the CDR3 cannot be placed on it with certainty; the CDR3 is given as TCRdb lists it. The chain is built from TRBV6-6 and TRBJ1-1. Germline V gene lookup returns CDR1 MNHNY and CDR2 SVGAGI (reference sequence). Inclusive of both ends, the CDR3 amounts to 16 amino acids. This CDR3 is CASSTSIGGDRTEAFF.

The chain combines TRBV27 with TRBJ1-2; D is undetermined. V dropped 6 bases and J dropped 4 bases, with 18 bases sitting between them. The CDR3 contains 15 residues. The germline V gene has CDR1 MNHEY and CDR2 SMNVEV (reference sequence). In DNA form, the CDR3 reads TGTGCCAGCAGCAGAGAGCCCCAGCTATTCTATGGCTACACCTTC. Translating it yields CASSREPQLFYGYTF.